This TCR beta chain was recorded in a study of PD-1 blockade in classical Hodgkin lymphoma. Documented time point: cycle 4 day 1 (C4D1), after more than 5 weeks of nivolumab. Each patient experienced a relapse that followed autologous stem cell transplantation, and brentuximab vedotin exposure varied. Some clones are missing from TCRdb's copy, which holds only in-frame ones; the method was immunoSEQ multiplex PCR. The table shows approximately 65,000 clones, with roughly 92% occurring only once. With V trimmed by 6 bases and J by 5 bases, 21 bases remained unmatched. Germline-derived CDR1 and CDR2 are SNHLY and FYNNEI. The CDR3 spans 20 residues.

This chain links TRBV2 with TRBJ2-1; 11 bases are a match to TRBD2. This TCR derives from a human donor with classical Hodgkin lymphoma. Sequenced here: peripheral blood mononuclear cells (PBMCs), sampled before the fourth cycle of nivolumab. The CDR3 is CASSPLERLKTTSGDNEQFF. DNA of the CDR3: TGTGCCAGCAGCCCCCTGGAGAGACTTAAGACGACTAGCGGGGACAATGAGCAGTTCTTC. Full variable domain (outside the CDR3, taken from reference TRBV2 and TRBJ2-1): EPEVTQTPSHQVTQMGQEVILRCVPISNHLYFYWYRQILGQKVEFLVSFYNNEISEKSEIFDDQFSVERPDGSNFTLKIRSTKLEDSAMYFCASSPLERLKTTSGDNEQFFGPGTRLTVL.